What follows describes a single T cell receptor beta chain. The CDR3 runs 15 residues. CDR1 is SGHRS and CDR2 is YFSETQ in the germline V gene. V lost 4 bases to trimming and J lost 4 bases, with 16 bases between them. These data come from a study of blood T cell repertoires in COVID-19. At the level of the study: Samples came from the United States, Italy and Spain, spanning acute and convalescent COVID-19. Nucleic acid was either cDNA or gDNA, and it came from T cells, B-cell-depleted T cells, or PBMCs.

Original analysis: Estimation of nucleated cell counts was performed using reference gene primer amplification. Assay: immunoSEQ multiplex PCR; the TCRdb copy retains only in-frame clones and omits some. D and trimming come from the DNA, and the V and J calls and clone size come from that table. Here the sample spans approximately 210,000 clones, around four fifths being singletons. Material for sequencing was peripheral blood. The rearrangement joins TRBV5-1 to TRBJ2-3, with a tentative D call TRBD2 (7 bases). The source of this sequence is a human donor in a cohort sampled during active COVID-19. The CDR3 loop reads CASSPGLGGPDTQYF. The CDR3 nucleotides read TGCGCCAGCAGCCCCGGACTAGGGGGGCCAGATACGCAGTATTTT.